This TCR beta chain was sequenced for a study of regulatory T cells in long-lasting Graves disease. Regarding the study as a whole: TCR diversity in persistent Graves' patients was below that of newly diagnosed ones. Among persistent patients, a larger number of public clonotypes were shared (over 2,500) than among newly diagnosed patients (about 1,000).

Arm-PCR of CDR3 regions with iRepertoire HTBI primers generated TCR beta libraries. Each CDR3 protein is one row after TCRdb ran MiXCR on the multiplex PCR reads. The repertoire holds a few hundred thousand distinct CDR3 sequences, 20% to 25% seen once, with around a quarter in the top ten. As to time point: persistent/refractory GD, antithyroid drugs over 5 years with positive TRAb. Scientists built the TCR library using RNA that was extracted from PBMCs. The germline gives CDR1 SGHVS, CDR2 FQNEAQ. V was trimmed by 6 bases and J by 2 bases, leaving 14 bases between them. This CDR3 spans 15 amino acids. Comment on this clonotype: What it binds is not known.

Material: peripheral blood mononuclear cells (PBMCs), obtained when the disease was refractory, from a patient treated with antithyroid drugs. The clonotype was recovered from a woman in her 40s with Graves disease. The gene calls are TRBV7-8 and TRBJ2-1; D may be TRBD1 or TRBD2 (6 bases each). The chain's CDR3 is CASSSRGATYNEQFF. In DNA form, the CDR3 reads TGTGCCAGCAGTTCGAGGGGGGCAACCTACAATGAGCAGTTCTTC.